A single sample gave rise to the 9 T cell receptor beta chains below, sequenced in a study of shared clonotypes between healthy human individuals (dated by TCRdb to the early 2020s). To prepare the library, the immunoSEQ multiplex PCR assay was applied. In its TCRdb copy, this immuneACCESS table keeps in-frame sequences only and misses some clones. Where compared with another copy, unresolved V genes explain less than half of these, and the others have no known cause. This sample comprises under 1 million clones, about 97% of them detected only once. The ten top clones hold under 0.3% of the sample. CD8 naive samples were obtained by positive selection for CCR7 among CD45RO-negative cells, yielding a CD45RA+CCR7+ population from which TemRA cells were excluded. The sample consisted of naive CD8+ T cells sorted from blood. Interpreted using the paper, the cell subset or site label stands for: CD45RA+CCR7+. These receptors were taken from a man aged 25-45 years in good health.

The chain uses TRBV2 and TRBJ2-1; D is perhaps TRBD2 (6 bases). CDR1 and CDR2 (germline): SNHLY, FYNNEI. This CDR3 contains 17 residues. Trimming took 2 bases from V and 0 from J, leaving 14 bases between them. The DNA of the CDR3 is TGTGCCAGCAGTGAAAGCGGGCCCAGCAGCTCCTACAATGAGCAGTTCTTC. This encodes CASSESGPSSSYNEQFF.

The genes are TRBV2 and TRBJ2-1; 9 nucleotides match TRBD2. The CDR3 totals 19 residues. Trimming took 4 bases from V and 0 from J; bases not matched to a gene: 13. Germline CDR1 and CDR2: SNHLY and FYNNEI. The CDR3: CASSGSGRTFKSSYNEQFF. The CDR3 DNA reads TGTGCCAGCAGTGGTAGCGGGAGAACATTCAAGAGCTCCTACAATGAGCAGTTCTTC.

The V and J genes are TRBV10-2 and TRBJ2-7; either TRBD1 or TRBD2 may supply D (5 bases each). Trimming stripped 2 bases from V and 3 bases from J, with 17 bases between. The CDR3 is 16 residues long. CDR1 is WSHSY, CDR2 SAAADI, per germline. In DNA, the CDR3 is TGCGCCAGCAGTGAGCCGCCAGGGACCCCGAACTACGAGCAGTACTTC. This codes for CASSEPPGTPNYEQYF.

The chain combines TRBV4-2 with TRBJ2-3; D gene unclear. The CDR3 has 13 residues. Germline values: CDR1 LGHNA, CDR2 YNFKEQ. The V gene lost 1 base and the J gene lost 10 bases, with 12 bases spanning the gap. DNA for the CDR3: TGTGCCAGCAGCCAAGCGGAAAGTACCGCGCAGTATTTT. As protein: CASSQAESTAQYF.

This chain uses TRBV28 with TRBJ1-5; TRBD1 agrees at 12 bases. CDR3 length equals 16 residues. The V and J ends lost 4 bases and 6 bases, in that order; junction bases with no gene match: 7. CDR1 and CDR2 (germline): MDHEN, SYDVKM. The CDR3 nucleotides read TGTGCCAGCAGTTCTCTCCGGGACAGGGGGCTTCAGCCCCAGCATTTT. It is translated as CASSSLRDRGLQPQHF.

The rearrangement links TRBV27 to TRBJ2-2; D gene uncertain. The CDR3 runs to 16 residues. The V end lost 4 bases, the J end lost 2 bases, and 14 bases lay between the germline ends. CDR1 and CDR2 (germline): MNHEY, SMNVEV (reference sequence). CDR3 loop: CASSSWMAENTGELFF. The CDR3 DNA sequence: TGTGCCAGCAGTTCCTGGATGGCGGAAAACACCGGGGAGCTGTTTTTT.

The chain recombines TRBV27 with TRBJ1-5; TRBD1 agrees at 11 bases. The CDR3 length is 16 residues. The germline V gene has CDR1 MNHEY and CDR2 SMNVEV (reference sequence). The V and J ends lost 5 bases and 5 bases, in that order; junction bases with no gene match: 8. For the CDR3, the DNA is TGTGCCAGCAGTACTCTGGGACAGGGGGGGGATCAGCCCCAGCATTTT. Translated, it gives CASSTLGQGGDQPQHF.

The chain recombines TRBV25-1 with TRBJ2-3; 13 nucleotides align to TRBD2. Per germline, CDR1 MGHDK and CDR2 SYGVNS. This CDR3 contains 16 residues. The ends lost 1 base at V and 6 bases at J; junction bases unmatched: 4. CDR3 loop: CASSEWGLAGSDTQYF. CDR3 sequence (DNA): TGTGCCAGCAGTGAATGGGGACTAGCGGGATCGGATACGCAGTATTTT.

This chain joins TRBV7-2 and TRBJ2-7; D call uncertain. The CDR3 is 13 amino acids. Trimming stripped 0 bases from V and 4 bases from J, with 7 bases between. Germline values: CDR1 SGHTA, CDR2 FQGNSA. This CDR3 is CASSLANHYEQYF. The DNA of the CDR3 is TGTGCCAGCAGCTTAGCCAATCATTACGAGCAGTACTTC.